Listed below are T cell receptor beta chains from one sample, sequenced in a study of blood T cell repertoires in COVID-19. Using immunoSEQ multiplex PCR, the repertoire was profiled, and TCRdb retains in-frame clones only, with some absent. The sample lists about 360,000 clones; approximately 86% were seen once. Material for sequencing was peripheral blood. The receptors shown here come from a woman aged 55-75 years with COVID-19, enrolled during active disease. CDR3s include the opening cysteine and the closing phenylalanine or tryptophan. Fields, in order: clone size, V gene, J gene, D gene, CDR3 protein, CDR3 DNA. A D gene is named only where the DNA matches it firmly. Not all rows give a size; the values are once, few, many and, for expanded clones, a class.

clone_size: .; v_call: TRBV27; j_call: TRBJ2-3; d_call: TRBD2; cdr3_aa: CASSSPTRLAGRSDTQYF; cdr3_nt: TGTGCCAGCAGTTCCCCGACCCGACTAGCGGGGCGATCAGATACGCAGTATTTT
clone_size: once; v_call: TRBV7-9; j_call: TRBJ1-2; d_call: TRBD1; cdr3_aa: CASSLVRQGANYGYTF; cdr3_nt: TGTGCCAGCAGCTTAGTTCGTCAGGGGGCTAACTATGGCTACACCTTT
clone_size: once; v_call: TRBV15; j_call: TRBJ1-1; d_call: .; cdr3_aa: CATSSSPLVAEAFF; cdr3_nt: TGTGCCACCAGCAGTTCCCCCCTAGTGGCTGAAGCTTTCTTT
clone_size: .; v_call: TRBV7-9; j_call: TRBJ1-2; d_call: .; cdr3_aa: CASSLEDSSYGYTF; cdr3_nt: TGTGCCAGCAGCTTAGAGGACTCTTCCTATGGCTACACCTTC
clone_size: .; v_call: TRBV5-1; j_call: TRBJ2-3; d_call: TRBD1; cdr3_aa: CASQTGTATDTQYF; cdr3_nt: TGCGCCAGCCAAACCGGGACAGCCACAGATACGCAGTATTTT
clone_size: .; v_call: TRBV19; j_call: TRBJ2-2; d_call: .; cdr3_aa: CASSQRGDTGELFF; cdr3_nt: TGTGCCAGTAGTCAAAGGGGTGACACCGGGGAGCTGTTTTTT
clone_size: once; v_call: TRBV11-2; j_call: TRBJ1-1; d_call: .; cdr3_aa: CASSLEGQGNTEAFF; cdr3_nt: TGTGCCAGCAGCTTAGAGGGTCAGGGAAACACTGAAGCTTTCTTT
clone_size: .; v_call: TRBV19; j_call: TRBJ2-2; d_call: TRBD1; cdr3_aa: CASSPTGYPGELFF; cdr3_nt: TGTGCCAGTAGCCCGACAGGGTATCCCGGGGAGCTGTTTTTT
clone_size: few; v_call: TRBV30; j_call: TRBJ1-2; d_call: .; cdr3_aa: CACINYGYTF; cdr3_nt: TGTGCCTGTATTAACTATGGCTACACCTTC
clone_size: .; v_call: TRBV7-9; j_call: TRBJ1-4; d_call: TRBD1; cdr3_aa: CASSSGQGATNEKLFF; cdr3_nt: TGTGCCAGCAGCTCCGGACAGGGAGCAACTAATGAAAAACTGTTTTTT
clone_size: once; v_call: TRBV7-6; j_call: TRBJ1-2; d_call: TRBD1; cdr3_aa: CASSLGGQGSYGYTF; cdr3_nt: TGTGCCAGCAGCTTAGGGGGACAGGGTAGCTATGGCTACACCTTC
clone_size: .; v_call: TRBV27; j_call: TRBJ2-7; d_call: .; cdr3_aa: CASSLQAAHEQYF; cdr3_nt: TGTGCCAGCAGTTTACAGGCCGCACACGAGCAGTACTTC
clone_size: .; v_call: TRBV27; j_call: TRBJ2-1; d_call: .; cdr3_aa: CASSARGAGEQFF; cdr3_nt: TGTGCCAGCAGTGCCAGGGGGGCCGGTGAGCAGTTCTTC
clone_size: .; v_call: TRBV9; j_call: TRBJ2-1; d_call: TRBD2; cdr3_aa: CASSTPLAGELYNEQFF; cdr3_nt: TGTGCCAGCAGCACCCCCTTAGCGGGGGAACTGTACAATGAGCAGTTCTTC
clone_size: .; v_call: TRBV15; j_call: TRBJ2-2; d_call: .; cdr3_aa: CATSPRRFPSVGELFF; cdr3_nt: TGTGCCACCAGCCCACGGAGGTTTCCGTCGGTCGGGGAGCTGTTTTTT
clone_size: .; v_call: TRBV6-6; j_call: TRBJ1-5; d_call: .; cdr3_aa: CASSYDRVSNQPQHF; cdr3_nt: TGTGCCAGCAGTTACGATAGAGTTAGCAATCAGCCCCAGCATTTT